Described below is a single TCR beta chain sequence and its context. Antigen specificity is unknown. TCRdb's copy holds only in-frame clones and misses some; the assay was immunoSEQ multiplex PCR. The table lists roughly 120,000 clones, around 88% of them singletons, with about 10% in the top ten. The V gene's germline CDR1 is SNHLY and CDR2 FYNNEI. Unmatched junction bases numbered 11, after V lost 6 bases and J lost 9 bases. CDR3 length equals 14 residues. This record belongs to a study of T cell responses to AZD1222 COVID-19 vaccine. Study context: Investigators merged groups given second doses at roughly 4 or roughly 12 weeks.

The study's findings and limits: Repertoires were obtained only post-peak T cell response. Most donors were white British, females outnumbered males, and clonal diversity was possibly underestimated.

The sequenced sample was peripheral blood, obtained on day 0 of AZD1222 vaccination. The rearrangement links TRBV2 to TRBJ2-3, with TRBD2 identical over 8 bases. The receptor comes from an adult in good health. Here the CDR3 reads CASSPSRSGNTQYF. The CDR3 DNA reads TGTGCCAGCAGCCCTTCCCGTAGCGGGAACACGCAGTATTTT.